The 16 T cell receptor beta chains given below trace back to one sample, sequenced in a study of blood T cell repertoires in COVID-19. Method: immunoSEQ multiplex PCR; TCRdb's copy keeps in-frame clones and lacks some. This sample has just under 350,000 clones, with around 80% found just once. The material sequenced was peripheral blood. The source of these receptors is a man aged 30-40 years with active or convalescent COVID-19.

V and J are TRBV15 and TRBJ2-1; D perhaps matches TRBD2 (6 bases). The CDR3 extends over 16 amino acids. The V gene lost 0 bases and the J gene lost 8 bases, with 17 bases spanning the gap. Germline CDR1 and CDR2: LNHNV and YYDKDF (reference sequence). CDR3 residues: CATSRDFGRGADEQFF. CDR3 in DNA: TGTGCCACCAGCAGAGATTTTGGGCGGGGCGCCGATGAGCAGTTCTTC.

This chain links TRBV7-2 with TRBJ1-2; tentative D call: TRBD1 (6 bases). There are 14 residues in the CDR3. The V end was cut by 0 bases, the J end by 2 bases, with 7 bases between. Germline values: CDR1 SGHTA, CDR2 FQGNSA. CDR3 nucleotide sequence: TGTGCCAGCAGCTTAGCCGGACAGAACTATGGCTACACCTTC. Translated, it gives CASSLAGQNYGYTF.

The rearrangement links TRBV5-4 to TRBJ2-2; D may be TRBD2 (6 bases). The germline gives CDR1 SGHNT, CDR2 YYREEE (reference sequence). The V gene lost 4 bases and the J gene lost 4 bases, with 17 bases spanning the gap. The CDR3 runs to 16 residues. The CDR3 DNA reads TGTGCCAGCAGCGGGGCGGGGCGGGGAATCACCGGGGAGCTGTTTTTT. Its protein is CASSGAGRGITGELFF.

The count of this clone is one. This rearrangement joins TRBV27 to TRBJ2-1, with a weak D call TRBD2 (5 bases). CDR1 is MNHEY and CDR2 is SMNVEV in the germline V gene (reference sequence). Trimming stripped 10 bases from V and 3 bases from J, with 19 bases between. The CDR3 is 15 residues long. The CDR3 reads CATCPAGAFYNEQFF. In DNA, the CDR3 is TGTGCCACTTGCCCGGCGGGCGCATTCTACAATGAGCAGTTCTTC.

The rearrangement joins TRBV7-3 to TRBJ2-5, with D unclear. CDR1 and CDR2 (germline): SGHTA, FQGTGA. The CDR3 consists of 14 residues. Deletions cut 0 bases from V and 3 bases from J, with 8 bases between. The CDR3 DNA follows: TGTGCCAGCAGCTTAACTGGCCTAGAAGAGACCCAGTACTTC. This encodes CASSLTGLEETQYF. The full variable domain, rest sourced from reference TRBV7-3 and TRBJ2-5, is GAGVSQTPSNKVTEKGKYVELRCDPISGHTALYWYRQSLGQGPEFLIYFQGTGAADDSGLPNDRFFAVRPEGSVSTLKIQRTERGDSAVYLCASSLTGLEETQYFGPGTRLLVL.

The rearrangement uses TRBV27 and TRBJ1-1, with D uncertain. CDR3 size: 20 residues. The germline CDR1 and CDR2 sequences are MNHEY and SMNVEV (reference sequence). V was cut by 2 bases and J by 1 base, with 26 bases left in between. CDR3 region: CASSLSAPGVTYVRNTEAFF. CDR3 bases: TGTGCCAGCAGTTTAAGTGCCCCCGGTGTAACTTACGTAAGGAACACTGAAGCTTTCTTT.

The rearrangement uses TRBV7-9 and TRBJ1-6; 7 bases are a match to TRBD1. V trimming: 5 bases; J trimming: 9 bases; junction bases outside the gene matches: 10. The CDR3 is made up of 15 amino acids. Germline-derived CDR1 and CDR2 are SEHNR and FQNEAQ (reference sequence). CDR3 residues: CASSQSRQGFSPLHF. CDR3 in DNA: TGTGCCAGCAGCCAGAGCCGACAGGGTTTTTCACCCCTCCACTTT.

V usage is TRBV4-1 and J usage is TRBJ2-6; TRBD1 is a possible D gene (6 bases). Germline loops: CDR1 MGHRA, CDR2 YSYEKL. Trimming left V 0 bases short and J 0 bases short, with 12 bases between. The CDR3 sequence is 18 residues long. The CDR3 nucleotides are TGCGCCAGCAGCCAAGATCCGACGGGACACTCTGGGGCCAACGTCCTGACTTTC. Its translation: CASSQDPTGHSGANVLTF.

Only one count was recorded for this clone. This chain uses TRBV6-5 with TRBJ1-2; D is possibly TRBD1 (5 bases). The CDR3 extends over 13 amino acids. The germline V and J ends were trimmed by 2 bases and 4 bases, with 8 bases remaining between them. Germline lookup yields CDR1 MNHEY and CDR2 SVGAGI. The CDR3: CASSYQGIYGYTF. For the CDR3, the DNA is TGTGCCAGCAGTTACCAGGGAATCTATGGCTACACCTTC.

This chain uses TRBV10-3 with TRBJ1-2, with TRBD1 matching 8 bases. This CDR3 region has 13 residues. From germline, CDR1 is ENHRY and CDR2 SYGVKD. The trim removed 10 bases at V and 5 bases at J, leaving 9 bases unmatched. CDR3 amino acids: CATTGTGRYGYTF. In DNA form, the CDR3 reads TGTGCCACCACCGGGACAGGACGTTATGGCTACACCTTC.

The rearrangement links TRBV28 to TRBJ1-5, with D possibly matching TRBD1 (5 bases). Germline CDR1 and CDR2: MDHEN and SYDVKM. The V end lost 5 bases, the J end lost 0 bases, and 14 bases lay between the germline ends. The CDR3 runs 16 residues. This CDR3 is CASSPPTADSNQPQHF. The CDR3 DNA is TGTGCCAGCAGTCCGCCGACAGCCGATAGCAATCAGCCCCAGCATTTT.

As for this clone: A single base separates this from a much larger clone, so it may be a read error. The sample carries other DNA sequences with the same CDR3. The DNA for the CDR3 is TGTGCCAGCAGCGTGGGACAGGGGAATTCACCCCTCCACTTT. It specifies CASSVGQGNSPLHF. V usage is TRBV9 and J usage is TRBJ1-6, with 10 bases matching TRBD1. The trim removed 2 bases at V and 7 bases at J, leaving 0 bases unmatched. This CDR3 contains 14 residues. The germline gives CDR1 SGDLS, CDR2 YYNGEE.

This sequence joins TRBV28 and TRBJ2-5, with 7 bases matching TRBD2. From germline, CDR1 is MDHEN and CDR2 SYDVKM. V shed 1 base and J 0 bases; nucleotides not matched to a gene: 5. This CDR3 has 16 residues. CDR3 loop: CASSLLRGTNQETQYF. The CDR3 coding sequence is TGTGCCAGCAGTTTATTGCGGGGGACCAACCAAGAGACCCAGTACTTC.

CDR3 protein: CASKGLVDTQYF. The CDR3 bases are TGCGCCAGCAAGGGGCTCGTAGATACGCAGTATTTT. This chain joins TRBV10-2 and TRBJ2-3; maybe TRBD1 (5 bases). Germline CDR1 is WSHSY and CDR2 is SAAADI. This CDR3 has 12 amino acids. The V end was cut by 7 bases, the J end by 5 bases, with 10 bases between.

The chain is built from TRBV4-1 and TRBJ1-5; 7 nucleotides align to TRBD1. Germline V gene lookup returns CDR1 MGHRA and CDR2 YSYEKL. The CDR3 is 16 amino acids. V lost 3 bases and J lost 3; bases outside the gene matches: 8. CDR3 coding DNA: TGCGCCAGCAGCCACTATCCCGGGACAGACAATCAGCCCCAGCATTTT. It codes for CASSHYPGTDNQPQHF.

J is TRBJ1-1 and V is TRBV28; possibly TRBD1 for D (5 bases). Per the germline V gene, CDR1 is MDHEN and CDR2 is SYDVKM. The V and J ends lost 7 bases and 4 bases respectively, with 25 bases between them. CDR3 length equals 17 residues. CDR3 in DNA: TGTGCCAGCAACCCTCCCCAACCAACCGGGGGGACCACTGAAGCTTTCTTT. Protein product: CASNPPQPTGGTTEAFF.